Included here is one TCR beta chain sequence, with context. The target antigen is unknown. V was shortened by 3 bases and J by 1 base, with 5 bases between the two germline ends. The length of the CDR3 is 13 residues. These data are taken from a study of T cell responses to AZD1222 COVID-19 vaccine. Study-level results: The CD4 TCRs associated with vaccination extended across spike and predominated at 160-218 and 743-854.

Using immunoSEQ multiplex PCR, the repertoire was profiled, and TCRdb retains in-frame clones only, with some absent. The data show some 180,000 clones, around 93% seen once. The receptor's source is an adult who received the MenACWY meningococcal vaccine as a control. The chain is built from TRBV12-3 or TRBV12-4 and TRBJ2-3; no firm D call. Here the sequenced sample was peripheral blood, taken 28 days after the second dose of the MenACWY control vaccine. CDR3 region: CASSLHGTDTQYF. Written as DNA, the CDR3 is TGTGCCAGCAGTTTGCACGGCACAGATACGCAGTATTTT.